This T cell receptor beta chain comes out of a study of blood T cell repertoires in COVID-19. Across the whole study: T cells, B-cell-depleted T cells, or PBMCs provided the cDNA or gDNA that served as material.

The method was immunoSEQ multiplex PCR; TCRdb's version includes in-frame clones alone and lacks a portion of them. The table records fewer than 250,000 clones, around 82% of them present only once. The germline V gene has CDR1 SGHRS and CDR2 YFSETQ. The CDR3 is made up of 16 amino acids. The V end was cut by 1 base, the J end by 3 bases, with 14 bases between. The specimen was PBMCs or T cells enriched from blood (not recorded which). The chain recombines TRBV5-1 with TRBJ1-3; no firm D call. The sequence was collected from a woman between 50 and 59 years old with acute COVID-19. The CDR3: CASSLSGRGNGNTIYF. CDR3 sequence (DNA): TGCGCCAGCAGCTTGTCGGGTCGGGGAAATGGAAACACCATATATTTT.